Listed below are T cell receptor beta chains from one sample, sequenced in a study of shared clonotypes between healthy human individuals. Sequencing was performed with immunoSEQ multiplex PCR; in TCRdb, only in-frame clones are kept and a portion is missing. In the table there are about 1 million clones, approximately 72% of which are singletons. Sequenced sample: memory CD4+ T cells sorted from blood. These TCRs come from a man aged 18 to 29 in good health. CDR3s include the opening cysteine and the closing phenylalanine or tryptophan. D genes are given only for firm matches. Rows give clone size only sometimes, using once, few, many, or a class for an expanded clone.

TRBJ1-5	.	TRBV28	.	TGTGCCAGCAGTTTAGTCTCCGGCAGCAAGCAATATCAGCCCCAGCATTTT	CASSLVSGSKQYQPQHF
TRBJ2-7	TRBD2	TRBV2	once	TGTGCCAGCAGAATATCGGGACTAGCGAGCTCCTACGAGCAGTACTTC	CASRISGLASSYEQYF
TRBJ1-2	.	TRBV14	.	TGTGCCAGCAGCCGTCAGGAAAACTATGGCTACACCTTC	CASSRQENYGYTF
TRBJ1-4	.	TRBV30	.	TGTGCCTGGAGTCACCTGACAGGTTCTAATGAAAAACTGTTTTTT	CAWSHLTGSNEKLFF
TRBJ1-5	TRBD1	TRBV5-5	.	TGTGCCAGCAGCTTGGAAGGACAGGGGAGATCCAATCAGCCCCAGCATTTT	CASSLEGQGRSNQPQHF
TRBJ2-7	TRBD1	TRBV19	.	TGTGCCAGTAGTAGGACAGGGACCTGGGAGCAGTACTTC	CASSRTGTWEQYF
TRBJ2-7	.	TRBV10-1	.	TGCGCCAGCAGTCCAGGGTGGGTTTCGGAGCAGTACTTC	CASSPGWVSEQYF
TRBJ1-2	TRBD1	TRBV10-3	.	TGTGCCATCAGCGCCCAGGGGGACTATGGCTACACCTTC	CAISAQGDYGYTF
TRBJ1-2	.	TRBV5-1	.	TGCGCCAGCAGCTTGGATTGGCGCAACTATGGCTACACCTTC	CASSLDWRNYGYTF
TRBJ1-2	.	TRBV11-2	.	TGTGCCAGCAGCTTAGATGGGAACAGGGAGAATGGCTACACCTTC	CASSLDGNRENGYTF
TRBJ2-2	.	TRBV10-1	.	TGCGCCAGCGCCCGGGAGCCCACCGGGGAGCTGTTTTTT	CASAREPTGELFF